The 10 T cell receptor beta chains below were found in one sample sequenced in a study of T-cell memory formation after mild COVID-19. TCRdb independently ran MiXCR on the 5' RACE reads; one entry per CDR3 protein. The sample contains about 360,000 distinct CDR3 sequences, over 10% of which appear only once. Sequencing input: PBMCs or a T cell subset sorted from them (not recorded which). Receptors were obtained from a man in his late teens or twenties who had mild COVID-19 (a few samples of this study predate the infection). Cell type and time point are not known.

This chain links TRBV6-5 with TRBJ2-2; D perhaps matches TRBD1 (6 bases). Trimming pared 1 base from V and 1 base from J, leaving 7 bases between. In germline, CDR1 is MNHEY, CDR2 SVGAGI. This CDR3 has 15 residues. CDR3 residues: CASSYLGQNTGELFF. CDR3 coding DNA: TGTGCCAGCAGTTACTTGGGACAGAACACCGGGGAGCTGTTTTTT.

This clonotype was recorded a few times. The junction and the germline gene differ at one end; a read error may be behind it. The chain links TRBV7-2 to TRBJ1-2; 8 nucleotides match TRBD1. In germline, CDR1 is SGHTA, CDR2 FQGNSA. There are 12 residues in the CDR3. CDR3 protein: CASSTQGGGCTF. CDR3 bases: TGTGCCAGCAGCACACAGGGGGGGGGCTGCACCTTC.

This chain links TRBV3-1 with TRBJ1-2; D ambiguous. This CDR3 spans 12 amino acids. The germline gives CDR1 LGHDT, CDR2 YNNKEL (reference sequence). Between the trimmed V and J ends, which lost 2 bases and 8 bases, there was a span of 9 bases. The CDR3 DNA reads TGTGCCAGCAGCCAAATGGGTTACGGCTACACCTTC. Encoded protein: CASSQMGYGYTF.

CDR3 nucleotides: TGTGCCAGCAGCTCCCCCCGGACAGGGGTCTCACCCCTCCACTTT. Translating gives CASSSPRTGVSPLHF. This sequence joins TRBV7-2 and TRBJ1-6; 9 nucleotides line up with TRBD1. V shed 4 bases and J 10 bases; nucleotides not matched to a gene: 8. The CDR3 has 15 residues. Germline V gene data show CDR1 as SGHTA and CDR2 as FQGNSA.

In its sample, this clonotype was seen a few times. J is TRBJ2-3 and V is TRBV25-1; D is ambiguous. Germline lookup yields CDR1 MGHDK and CDR2 SYGVNS. The CDR3 is 11 residues long. Trimming left V 8 bases short and J 3 bases short, with 6 bases between. In DNA, the CDR3 is TGTGCCAGCCTAGGTACAGATACGCAGTATTTT. It translates to CASLGTDTQYF. Based on the CDR3 plus reference TRBV25-1 and TRBJ2-3, the full variable domain is EADIYQTPRYLVIGTGKKITLECSQTMGHDKMYWYQQDPGMELHLIHYSYGVNSTEKGDLSSESTVSRIRTEHFPLTLESARPSHTSQYLCASLGTDTQYFGPGTRLTVL.

This chain connects TRBV12-3 or TRBV12-4 to TRBJ1-4; TRBD1 is a possible D gene (5 bases). The germline V and J ends were trimmed by 10 bases and 0 bases, with 12 bases remaining between them. CDR3 size: 14 residues. This CDR3 is CATGHQATNEKLFF. The CDR3 nucleotides read TGTGCCACAGGACACCAGGCAACTAATGAAAAACTGTTTTTT.

The rearrangement uses TRBV4-1 and TRBJ1-4; no clear D. The V gene lost 3 bases and the J gene lost 0 bases, with 20 bases spanning the gap. Germline CDR1 MGHRA, CDR2 YSYEKL. The CDR3 runs 19 residues. Here the CDR3 reads CASSQKVWRVGPTNEKLFF. Here the CDR3 DNA reads TGCGCCAGCAGCCAGAAAGTGTGGCGGGTCGGGCCAACTAATGAAAAACTGTTTTTT.

The chain couples TRBV4-1 to TRBJ2-3; D may correspond to TRBD1 or TRBD2 (5 bases each). The germline CDR1 and CDR2 sequences are MGHRA and YSYEKL. The CDR3 spans 14 residues. Trimming pared 4 bases from V and 5 bases from J, leaving 13 bases between. The CDR3 is CASSPPGREDTQYF. The DNA for the CDR3 is TGCGCCAGCAGCCCTCCGGGACGGGAAGATACGCAGTATTTT.

This clonotype was recorded a few times. The chain employs TRBV2 and TRBJ2-5, with D maybe TRBD2 (5 bases). Per the germline V gene, CDR1 is SNHLY and CDR2 is FYNNEI. This CDR3 contains 15 residues. V lost 6 bases to trimming and J lost 4 bases, with 18 bases between them. CDR3: CASRRRPGNLETQYF. The CDR3 DNA reads TGTGCCAGCAGGAGAAGACCGGGAAACTTAGAGACCCAGTACTTC. Filled out from reference TRBV2 and TRBJ2-5, the complete variable domain reads EPEVTQTPSHQVTQMGQEVILRCVPISNHLYFYWYRQILGQKVEFLVSFYNNEISEKSEIFDDQFSVERPDGSNFTLKIRSTKLEDSAMYFCASRRRPGNLETQYFGPGTRLLVL.

The chain is built from TRBV20-1 and TRBJ2-5; 9 nucleotides agree with TRBD2. The V segment lost 3 bases and the J segment 3 bases; nucleotides outside the gene matches: 2. Per germline, CDR1 DFQATT and CDR2 SNEGSKA (reference sequence). The CDR3 sequence is 13 residues long. CDR3 sequence: CSASSGGEETQYF. As DNA, the CDR3 is TGCAGTGCTAGTAGCGGGGGCGAAGAGACCCAGTACTTC.